These 3 T cell receptor beta chains were all obtained from the same sample, sequenced in a study of T cells after yellow fever vaccination. TCRdb called the 5' RACE reads again in MiXCR, with one record for every CDR3 protein. The repertoire includes under 500,000 distinct CDR3 sequences, roughly a sixth of them detected once, and 18% sits in the top ten. Sequenced here: PBMCs, sampled before the yellow fever booster vaccination. All receptors derive from a young man who received the YFV17D yellow fever vaccine.

V usage is TRBV7-3 and J usage is TRBJ2-6; D tentatively reads TRBD1 or TRBD2 (5 bases each). This CDR3 has 18 amino acids. V lost 7 bases, J lost 0 bases, and 19 bases lay in between. Germline V gene sequence: CDR1 SGHTA, CDR2 FQGTGA. In DNA form, the CDR3 reads TGTGCCAGCACCCCGGGCCGGGGCAGCAGCTCTGGGGCCAACGTCCTGACTTTC. Translated, it gives CASTPGRGSSSGANVLTF.

This clonotype was found a few times. The chain employs TRBV27 and TRBJ1-3, with 7 bases fitting TRBD1. Germline V gives CDR1 MNHEY, CDR2 SMNVEV (reference sequence). V lost 5 bases and J lost 4; bases outside the gene matches: 8. This CDR3 contains 15 residues. The CDR3 is CASSPDTGVGNTIYF. CDR3 DNA: TGTGCCAGCAGTCCGGACACAGGGGTCGGAAACACCATATATTTT.

The J gene is TRBJ2-3, the V gene TRBV18; D is possibly TRBD2 (6 bases). From germline, CDR1 is KGHSH and CDR2 LQKENI. Trimming pared 0 bases from V and 2 bases from J, leaving 15 bases between. The CDR3 spans 17 residues. The CDR3 spells CASSPPQWGVTTDTQYF. The CDR3, as DNA: TGTGCCAGCTCACCACCTCAATGGGGGGTAACCACAGATACGCAGTATTTT.